A selection of T cell receptor beta chains follows, all from one sample in a study of regulatory T cells in long-lasting Graves disease. TCRdb ran MiXCR on the multiplex PCR reads and lists one entry per CDR3 protein. This table holds around 420,000 distinct CDR3 sequences, around 16% found once. The sample was also reused in another study, on T cells in Graves' hyperthyroidism and ophthalmopathy.

The input for sequencing was peripheral blood mononuclear cells (PBMCs), taken at new diagnosis, from a patient treated with antithyroid drugs. The receptors come from a woman aged 40 to 50 with Graves disease. CDR3s include the opening cysteine and the closing phenylalanine or tryptophan.

TRBV7-2	TRBJ1-2	CASSPGAASYGYTF
TRBV4-2	TRBJ1-2	CASSQDPGRYGYTF
TRBV7-2	TRBJ1-5	CASSLAPRGVGRVGQPQHF
TRBV28	TRBJ1-4	CASSPSGRGVEKLFF
TRBV12-3/TRBV12-4	TRBJ1-2	CATGGSRNGYTF
TRBV30	TRBJ1-1	CAWSVSRETEAFF
TRBV27	TRBJ1-6	CASSLDRLSPLHF
TRBV28	TRBJ1-2	CASSSPTTDGYTF
TRBV12-3/TRBV12-4	TRBJ2-3	CASSQAGVADTQYF
TRBV9	TRBJ2-5	CASGAAGGRETQYF
TRBV28	TRBJ2-1	CASSWENSGYNEQFF
TRBV5-8	TRBJ2-7	CASSPSENYEQYF
TRBV5-6	TRBJ2-1	CASSLLGETHNEQFF
TRBV12-3/TRBV12-4	TRBJ2-7	CASSFLAYEQYF
TRBV5-1	TRBJ2-3	CASVANAGGTDTQYF
TRBV7-9	TRBJ1-1	CASSSQGVNTEAFF
TRBV28	TRBJ2-7	CASSLLASGTTVYEQYF
TRBV28	TRBJ1-1	CASSLLNGYKNTEAFF
TRBV9	TRBJ2-5	CASSVAQGAPRETQYF
TRBV5-1	TRBJ2-3	CASSLERGPTDTQYF
TRBV27	TRBJ1-6	CATDSRDRVERSPLHF
TRBV6-1	TRBJ2-2	CASSEGRGFGELFF
TRBV20-1	TRBJ2-1	CSAREPGLAGEGPYNEQFF
TRBV7-2	TRBJ1-5	CASSLATGPTQPQHF
TRBV3-1	TRBJ2-7	CASSHASGPYEQYF
TRBV10-3	TRBJ2-2	CAISALGHQVSGELFF
TRBV3-1	TRBJ1-1	CASSQHRGKFTEAFF
TRBV28	TRBJ1-2	CASSPGLGGIVGYTF
TRBV5-5	-	CASSWPTGMDTEAFF
TRBV28	TRBJ1-1	CASSSSGTGRMPAFF
TRBV28	TRBJ2-5	CASSLRTGGLKETQYF
TRBV27	TRBJ1-5	CASSSAGSSNQPQHF
TRBV19	TRBJ2-7	CASSIGRGQSHEQYF
TRBV25-1	TRBJ1-4	CASSDGEKLFF
TRBV29-1	TRBJ2-7	CSVEGSQGKVGQYF
TRBV12-3/TRBV12-4	TRBJ1-2	CASRPRGHGYTF
TRBV30	TRBJ1-3	CARTGLSGNTIYF
TRBV7-3	TRBJ2-6	CASSLRVGPSGANVLAF
TRBV28	TRBJ1-1	CASSLGSRSEAFF
TRBV18	TRBJ1-1	CASSLGTEGTEAFF
TRBV2	TRBJ2-7	CASSEERAQTYEQYF
TRBV28	TRBJ1-1	CASTLHNALTEAFF
TRBV6-5	TRBJ2-7	CASSYRTTSGRTYEQYF
TRBV29-1	TRBJ2-7	CSVEDHGGFEQYF
TRBV20-1	TRBJ2-3	CSARDRAGITDTQYF
TRBV7-2	TRBJ2-2	CASSSLGGGTGELFF
TRBV27	TRBJ1-2	CASSRTQDRHEGHTF
TRBV20-1	TRBJ1-2	CSAPRTANYGYTF
TRBV4-1	TRBJ2-1	CASSRYIAESSYNEQFF
TRBV28	TRBJ2-5	CASRGSGRGEETQYF
TRBV19	TRBJ2-7	CASSITSWSYEQYF
TRBV28	TRBJ2-6	CASSDLVLFPGANVLTF
TRBV5-1	TRBJ2-7	CASREGTSYEQYF